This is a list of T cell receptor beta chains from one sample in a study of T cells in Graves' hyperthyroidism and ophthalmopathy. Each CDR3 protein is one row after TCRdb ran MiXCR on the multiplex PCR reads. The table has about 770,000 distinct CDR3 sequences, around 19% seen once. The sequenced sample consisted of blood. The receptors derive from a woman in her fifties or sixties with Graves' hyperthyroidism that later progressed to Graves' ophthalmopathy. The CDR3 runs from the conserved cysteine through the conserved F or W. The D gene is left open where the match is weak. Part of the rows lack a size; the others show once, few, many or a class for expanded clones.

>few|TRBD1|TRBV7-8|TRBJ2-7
TGTGCCAGCAGACCCCCGGACAGGACAGGAAACGACGAGCAGTACTTC
CASRPPDRTGNDEQYF
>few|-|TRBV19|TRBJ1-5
TGTGCCAGTAGTCCAGACGGATCAAGGAGCAATCAGCCCCAGCATTTT
CASSPDGSRSNQPQHF
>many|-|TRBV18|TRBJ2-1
TGTGCCAGCTCGTTCCAGGGCTACAATGAGCAGTTCTTC
CASSFQGYNEQFF
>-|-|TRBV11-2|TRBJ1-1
TGTGCCAGCAGCCCTACAGGCGATCGGGCTTTCTTT
CASSPTGDRAFF
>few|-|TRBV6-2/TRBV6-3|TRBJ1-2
TGTGCCAGCAGAACAGGGTTAGATTATGGCTACACCTTC
CASRTGLDYGYTF
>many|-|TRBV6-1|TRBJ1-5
TGTGCCAGCAGTGGCGGACAAGTCAATCAGCCCCAGCATTTT
CASSGGQVNQPQHF
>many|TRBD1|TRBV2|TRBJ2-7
TGTGCCAGCAGTCAAATCCCGGGACAGGAAGGGGAATACGAGCAGTACTTC
CASSQIPGQEGEYEQYF
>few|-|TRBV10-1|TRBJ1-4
TGCGCCAGCAGTGATGGAGCCGGGGCTAATGAAAAACTGTTTTTT
CASSDGAGANEKLFF
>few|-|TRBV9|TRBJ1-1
TGTGCCAGCAGCGTGGGAGTGGTGGGGAACACTGAAGCTTTCTTT
CASSVGVVGNTEAFF
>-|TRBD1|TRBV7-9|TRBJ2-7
TGTGCCAGCAGCCAAATGACAGGGGGCCGCGAGCAGTACTTC
CASSQMTGGREQYF
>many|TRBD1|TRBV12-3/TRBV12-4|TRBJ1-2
TGTGCCAGCATCAAACTCGGGACAGCCTATGGCTACACCTTC
CASIKLGTAYGYTF
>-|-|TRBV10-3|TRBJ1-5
TGTGCCATCAGCCCAAACAGAGAAGGTCAGCCCCAGCATTTT
CAISPNREGQPQHF
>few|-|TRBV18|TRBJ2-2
TGTGCCAGCTCACCGGAACAGGGATTGATCGGGGAGCTGTTTTTT
CASSPEQGLIGELFF
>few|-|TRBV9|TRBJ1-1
TGTGCCAGCAGCGCAACCCAGGGAAAAGCTTTCTTT
CASSATQGKAFF
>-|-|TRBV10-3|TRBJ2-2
TGTGCCATCAGTGAGGGCTTTCGGCGCGCCGGGGAGCTGTTTTTT
CAISEGFRRAGELFF
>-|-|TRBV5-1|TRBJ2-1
TGCGCCAGCAGCTTGGAGAGTAGGGATTGGAATGAGCAGTTCTTC
CASSLESRDWNEQFF
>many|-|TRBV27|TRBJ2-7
TGTGCCAGCAGTTGGGCCAAAAACTACGAGCAGTACTTC
CASSWAKNYEQYF
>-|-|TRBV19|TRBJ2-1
TGTGCCAGTAAACCCTTCCAGGCATCCTACAATGAGCAGTTCTTC
CASKPFQASYNEQFF
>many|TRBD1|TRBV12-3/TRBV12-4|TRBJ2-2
TGTGCCAGCAGGCAGGGGGCCGGGGAGCTGTTTTTT
CASRQGAGELFF
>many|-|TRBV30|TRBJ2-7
TGTGCCTGGAGTGCCACAGGGAGTACCTACGAGCAGTACTTC
CAWSATGSTYEQYF
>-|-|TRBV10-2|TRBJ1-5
TGCGCCAGCGGGGGGCAGATCTACCAGCCCCAGCATTTT
CASGGQIYQPQHF
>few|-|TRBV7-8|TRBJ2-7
TGTGCCAGCAGCGGGGGCTTGGCTTTAGTGCAGTACTTC
CASSGGLALVQYF
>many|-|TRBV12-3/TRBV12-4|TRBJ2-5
TGTGCCAGCGGCGGGTTGAGTGAGACCCAGTACTTC
CASGGLSETQYF
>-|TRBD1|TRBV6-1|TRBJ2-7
TGTGCCAGCAGCGGGACAGGGGGTGTGGAGCAGTACTTC
CASSGTGGVEQYF
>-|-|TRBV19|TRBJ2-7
TGTGCCAGTAGTACTCGGGACGGTCTAGGGGAGCAGTACTTC
CASSTRDGLGEQYF
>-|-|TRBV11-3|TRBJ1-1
TGTGCCAGCAGCTTAGATAGTTCGACTGAAGCTTTCTTT
CASSLDSSTEAFF
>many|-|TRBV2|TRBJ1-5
TGTGCCAGCAGTCACGGACGGTCGGGCAATCAGCCCCAGCATTTT
CASSHGRSGNQPQHF
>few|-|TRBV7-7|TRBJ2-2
TGTGCTAGCAGCTTAGGGTCAGGGAACACCGGGGAGCTGTTTTTT
CASSLGSGNTGELFF
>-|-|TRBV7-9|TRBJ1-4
TGTGCCAGCAGCTTAGCGGCAGACTTAACTGAAAAACTGTTTTTT
CASSLAADLTEKLFF
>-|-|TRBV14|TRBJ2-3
TGTGCCAGCAGCCAAGATAGATGGTCCACAGATACGCAGTATTTT
CASSQDRWSTDTQYF
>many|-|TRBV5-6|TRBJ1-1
TGTGCCAGCTCAATGGCGGACACTGAAGCTTTCTTT
CASSMADTEAFF
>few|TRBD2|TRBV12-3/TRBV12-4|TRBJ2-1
TGTGCCAGCAGCTATCCCGCCGGGACTAGGGACAATGAGCAGTTCTTC
CASSYPAGTRDNEQFF
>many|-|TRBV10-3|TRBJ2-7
TGTGCCATCAGTGTTGGCGGGACAAACTACGAGCAGTACTTC
CAISVGGTNYEQYF
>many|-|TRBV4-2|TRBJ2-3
TGTGCCAGCAGCCAAATCAACCCCAGCGAAACCACAGATACGCAGTATTTT
CASSQINPSETTDTQYF
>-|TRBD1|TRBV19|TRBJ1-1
TGTGCCAGTAGTATCCCCCGGACAGGGGGCACTGAAGCTTTCTTT
CASSIPRTGGTEAFF
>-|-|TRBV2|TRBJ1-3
TGTGCCAGCAGTGATCCACTTTCTGGAAACACCATATATTTT
CASSDPLSGNTIYF
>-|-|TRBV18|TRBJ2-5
TGTGCCAGCTCACCACCGGGCAAGACCCAGTACTTC
CASSPPGKTQYF
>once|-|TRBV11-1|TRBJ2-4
TGTGCCAGCAGCTCGATGGGCCAAATCGCCAAAAACATTCAGTACTTC
CASSSMGQIAKNIQYF
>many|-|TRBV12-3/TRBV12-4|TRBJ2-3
TGTGCCAGCAGTTTCGTGGCGGACACAGATACGCAGTATTTT
CASSFVADTDTQYF
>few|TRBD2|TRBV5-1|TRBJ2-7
TGCGCCAGCAGCTTTGAGGAACTAGCGGGCTCCTACGAGCAGTACTTC
CASSFEELAGSYEQYF
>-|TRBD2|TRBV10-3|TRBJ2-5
TGTGCCATCAGTGGACTAGCGGGGGGGCCGGGGGAGACCCAGTACTTC
CAISGLAGGPGETQYF
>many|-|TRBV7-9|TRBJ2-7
TGTGCCAGCAGCCCCGCAGGGCTCGGCTACGAGCAGTACTTC
CASSPAGLGYEQYF
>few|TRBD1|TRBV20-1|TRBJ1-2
TGCAGTGCTAGAGACCCCGACAGGGCACACTATGGCTACACCTTC
CSARDPDRAHYGYTF
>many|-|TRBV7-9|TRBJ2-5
TGTGCCAGCAGCTCGGGCGGACAAGAGACCCAGTACTTC
CASSSGGQETQYF
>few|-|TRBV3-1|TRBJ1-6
TGTGCCAGCAGCCAACGGACATATAATTCACCCCTCCACTTT
CASSQRTYNSPLHF
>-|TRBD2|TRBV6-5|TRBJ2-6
TGTGCCAGCAGTTACACTAGCGGGGGGGCTGGGGCCAACGTCCTGACTTTC
CASSYTSGGAGANVLTF
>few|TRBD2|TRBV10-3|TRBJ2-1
TGTGCCATCAGTGAGTACATCGGGGGGACCTTGAATGAGCAGTTCTTC
CAISEYIGGTLNEQFF
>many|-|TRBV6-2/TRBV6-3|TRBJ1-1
TGTGCCAGCAGTTCCAACCCCAGGCCAGCTTTCTTT
CASSSNPRPAFF